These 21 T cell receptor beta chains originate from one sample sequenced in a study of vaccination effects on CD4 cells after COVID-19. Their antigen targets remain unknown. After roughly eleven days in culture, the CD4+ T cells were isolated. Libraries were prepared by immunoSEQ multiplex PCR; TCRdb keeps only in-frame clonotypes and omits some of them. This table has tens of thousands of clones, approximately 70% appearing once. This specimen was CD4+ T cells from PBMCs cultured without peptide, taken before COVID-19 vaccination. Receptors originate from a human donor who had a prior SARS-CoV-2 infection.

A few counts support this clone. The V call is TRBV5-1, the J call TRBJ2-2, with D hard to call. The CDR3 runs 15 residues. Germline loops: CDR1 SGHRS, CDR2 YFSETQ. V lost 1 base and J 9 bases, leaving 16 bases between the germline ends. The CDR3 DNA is TGCGCCAGCAGCTTGCTTGGGCAGCCCCACCGGGAGCTGTTTTTT. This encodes CASSLLGQPHRELFF. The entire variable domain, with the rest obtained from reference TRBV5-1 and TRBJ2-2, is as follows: KAGVTQTPRYLIKTRGQQVTLSCSPISGHRSVSWYQQTPGQGLQFLFEYFSETQRNKGNFPGRFSGRQFSNSRSEMNVSTLELGDSALYLCASSLLGQPHRELFFGEGSRLTVL.

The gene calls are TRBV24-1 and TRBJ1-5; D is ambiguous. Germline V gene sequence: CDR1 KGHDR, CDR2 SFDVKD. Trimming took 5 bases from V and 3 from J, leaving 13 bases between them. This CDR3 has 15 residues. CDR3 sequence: CATSATTGINQPQHF. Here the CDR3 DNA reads TGTGCCACCAGTGCGACAACGGGGATCAATCAGCCCCAGCATTTT.

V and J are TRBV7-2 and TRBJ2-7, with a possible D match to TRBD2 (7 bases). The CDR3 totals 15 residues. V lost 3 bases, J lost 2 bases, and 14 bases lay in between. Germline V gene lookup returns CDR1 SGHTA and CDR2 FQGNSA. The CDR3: CASSFSGGGPYEQYF. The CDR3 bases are TGTGCCAGCAGCTTCTCGGGCGGGGGCCCCTACGAGCAGTACTTC. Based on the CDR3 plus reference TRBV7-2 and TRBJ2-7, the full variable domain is GAGVSQSPSNKVTEKGKDVELRCDPISGHTALYWYRQSLGQGLEFLIYFQGNSAPDKSGLPSDRFSAERTGGSVSTLTIQRTQQEDSAVYLCASSFSGGGPYEQYFGPGTRLTVT.

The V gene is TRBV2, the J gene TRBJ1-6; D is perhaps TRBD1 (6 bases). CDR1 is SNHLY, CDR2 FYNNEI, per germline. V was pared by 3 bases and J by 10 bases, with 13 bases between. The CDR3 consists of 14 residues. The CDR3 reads CASSDQGWGSPLHF. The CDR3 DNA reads TGTGCCAGCAGTGATCAGGGGTGGGGATCACCCCTCCACTTT.

The chain's CDR3 is CASRKTGGEGYTF. The CDR3 DNA is TGTGCCAGCAGGAAGACCGGGGGAGAAGGCTACACCTTC. The chain employs TRBV6-6 and TRBJ1-2; D might be TRBD1 (5 bases). This CDR3 region has 13 residues. Trimming shortened V by 6 bases and J by 8 bases, and 16 bases separated the two germline ends. Germline V lookup: CDR1 MNHNY, CDR2 SVGAGI (reference sequence).

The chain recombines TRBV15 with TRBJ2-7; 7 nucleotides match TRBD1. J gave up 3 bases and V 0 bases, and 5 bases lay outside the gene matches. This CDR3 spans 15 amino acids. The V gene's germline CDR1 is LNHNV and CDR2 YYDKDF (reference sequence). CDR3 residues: CATSRDSAGGYEQYF. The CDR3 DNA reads TGTGCCACCAGCAGAGATTCGGCAGGGGGCTACGAGCAGTACTTC.

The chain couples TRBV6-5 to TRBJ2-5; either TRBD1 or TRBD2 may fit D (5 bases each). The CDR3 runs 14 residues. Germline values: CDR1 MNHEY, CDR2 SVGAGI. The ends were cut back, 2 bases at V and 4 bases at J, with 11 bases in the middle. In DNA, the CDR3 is TGTGCCAGCAGTTACCCCTGGGACCTAGAGACCCAGTACTTC. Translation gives CASSYPWDLETQYF.

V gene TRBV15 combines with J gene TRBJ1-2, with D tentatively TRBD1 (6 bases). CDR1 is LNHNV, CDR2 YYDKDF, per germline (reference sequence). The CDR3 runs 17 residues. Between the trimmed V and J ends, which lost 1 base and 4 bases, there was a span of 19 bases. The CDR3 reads CATSRVALGAFGYGYTF. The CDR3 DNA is TGTGCCACCAGCAGAGTTGCGTTGGGGGCTTTCGGCTATGGCTACACCTTC. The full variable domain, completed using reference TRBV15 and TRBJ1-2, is DAMVIQNPRYQVTQFGKPVTLSCSQTLNHNVMYWYQQKSSQAPKLLFHYYDKDFNNEADTPDNFQSRRPNTSFCFLDIRSPGLGDTAMYLCATSRVALGAFGYGYTFGSGTRLTVV.

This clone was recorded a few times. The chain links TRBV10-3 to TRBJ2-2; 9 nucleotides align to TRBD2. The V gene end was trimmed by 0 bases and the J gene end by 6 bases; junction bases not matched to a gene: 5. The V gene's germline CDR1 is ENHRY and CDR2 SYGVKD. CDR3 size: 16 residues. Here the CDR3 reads CAISESLAGEAGELFF. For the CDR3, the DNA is TGTGCCATCAGTGAGTCGTTAGCGGGGGAGGCCGGGGAGCTGTTTTTT.

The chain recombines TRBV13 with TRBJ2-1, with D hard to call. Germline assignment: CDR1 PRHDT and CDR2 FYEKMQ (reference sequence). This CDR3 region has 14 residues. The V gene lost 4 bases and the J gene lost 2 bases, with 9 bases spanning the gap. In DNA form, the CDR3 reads TGTGCCAGCAGCTCCCCCGGCACCTACAATGAGCAGTTCTTC. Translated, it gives CASSSPGTYNEQFF.

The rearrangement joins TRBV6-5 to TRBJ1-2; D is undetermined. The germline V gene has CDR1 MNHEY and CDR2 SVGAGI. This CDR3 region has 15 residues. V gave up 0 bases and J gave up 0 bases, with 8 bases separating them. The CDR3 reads CASSYSQKSNYGYTF. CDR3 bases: TGTGCCAGCAGTTACTCACAGAAATCTAACTATGGCTACACCTTC.

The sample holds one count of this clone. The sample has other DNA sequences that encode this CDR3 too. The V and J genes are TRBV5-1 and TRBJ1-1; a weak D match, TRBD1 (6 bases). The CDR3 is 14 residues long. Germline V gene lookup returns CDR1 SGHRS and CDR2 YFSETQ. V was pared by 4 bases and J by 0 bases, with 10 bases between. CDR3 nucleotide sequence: TGCGCCAGCAGCCCGGGGGCCGTGAACACTGAAGCTTTCTTT. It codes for CASSPGAVNTEAFF.

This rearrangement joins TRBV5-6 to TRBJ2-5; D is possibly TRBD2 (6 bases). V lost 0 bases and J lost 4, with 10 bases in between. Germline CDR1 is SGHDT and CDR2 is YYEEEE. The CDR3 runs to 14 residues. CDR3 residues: CASSLVSGRETQYF. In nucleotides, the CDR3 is TGTGCCAGCAGCTTGGTTAGCGGAAGAGAGACCCAGTACTTC.

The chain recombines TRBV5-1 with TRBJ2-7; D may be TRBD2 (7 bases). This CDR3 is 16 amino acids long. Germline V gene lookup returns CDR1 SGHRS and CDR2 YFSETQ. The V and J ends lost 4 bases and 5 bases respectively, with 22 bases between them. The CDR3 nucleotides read TGCGCCAGCAGCCCGGGCGCGGGGGCTGGGGTAAACGAGCAGTACTTC. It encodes CASSPGAGAGVNEQYF.

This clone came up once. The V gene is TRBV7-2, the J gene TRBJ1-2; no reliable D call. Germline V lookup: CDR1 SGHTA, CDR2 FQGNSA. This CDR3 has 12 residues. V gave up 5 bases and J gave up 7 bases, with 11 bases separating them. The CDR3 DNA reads TGTGCCAGCAGCCAAGACCGTTTTGGCTACACCTTC. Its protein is CASSQDRFGYTF.

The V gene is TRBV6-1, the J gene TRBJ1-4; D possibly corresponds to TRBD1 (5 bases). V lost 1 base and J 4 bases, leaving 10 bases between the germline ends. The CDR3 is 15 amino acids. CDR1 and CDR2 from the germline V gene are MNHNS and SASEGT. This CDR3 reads CASSEGSGFNEKLFF. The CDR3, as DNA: TGTGCCAGCAGTGAAGGGTCAGGGTTTAATGAAAAACTGTTTTTT.

CDR3 DNA: TGTGCCTGGAGTGTACGTGGAGGGGTAAAGACCCAGTACTTC. It codes for CAWSVRGGVKTQYF. The chain carries TRBV30 and TRBJ2-5, with D possibly matching TRBD2 (6 bases). The germline V and J ends were trimmed by 0 bases and 6 bases, with 14 bases remaining between them. The CDR3 is made up of 14 amino acids. Germline V gene sequence: CDR1 GTSNPN, CDR2 SVGIG (reference sequence).

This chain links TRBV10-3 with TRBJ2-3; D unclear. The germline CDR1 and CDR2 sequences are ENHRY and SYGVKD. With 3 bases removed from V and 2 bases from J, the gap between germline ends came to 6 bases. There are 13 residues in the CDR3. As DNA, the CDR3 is TGTGCCATCAGTGACAGGTTCACAGATACGCAGTATTTT. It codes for CAISDRFTDTQYF.

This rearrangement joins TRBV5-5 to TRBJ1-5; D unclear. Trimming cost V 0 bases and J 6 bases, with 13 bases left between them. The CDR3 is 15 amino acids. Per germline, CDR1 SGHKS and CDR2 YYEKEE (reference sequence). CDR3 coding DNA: TGTGCCAGCAGCTTGGGGGCAGGAGGTAGTCAGCCCCAGCATTTT. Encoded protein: CASSLGAGGSQPQHF. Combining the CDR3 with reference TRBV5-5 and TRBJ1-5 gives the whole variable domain DAGVTQSPTHLIKTRGQQVTLRCSPISGHKSVSWYQQVLGQGPQFIFQYYEKEERGRGNFPDRFSARQFPNYSSELNVNALLLGDSALYLCASSLGAGGSQPQHFGDGTRLSIL.

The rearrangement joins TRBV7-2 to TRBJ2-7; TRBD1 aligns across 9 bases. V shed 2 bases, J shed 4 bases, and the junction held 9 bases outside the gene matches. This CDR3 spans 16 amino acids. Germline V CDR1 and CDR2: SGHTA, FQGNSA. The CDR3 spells CASSLHGTGWEYEQYF. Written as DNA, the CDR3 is TGTGCCAGCAGCTTACACGGGACAGGGTGGGAATACGAGCAGTACTTC.

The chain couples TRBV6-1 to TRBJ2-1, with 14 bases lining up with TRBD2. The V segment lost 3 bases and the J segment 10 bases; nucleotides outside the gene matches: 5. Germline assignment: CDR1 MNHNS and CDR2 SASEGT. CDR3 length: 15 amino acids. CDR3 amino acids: CASSDPGLAGVEQFF. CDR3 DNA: TGTGCCAGCAGTGACCCGGGACTAGCGGGGGTGGAGCAGTTCTTC.